This T cell receptor (beta chain) was identified in a study of T cell repertoires in cytomegalovirus infection. Study summary: From public TCR beta signatures came an indication of both CMV infection and matching HLA type.

This clonotype was counted at least ten times. Its antigen is unidentified. General study findings and limits: Dominating the ex vivo response were HLA-C-restricted CMV-specific TCR beta clonotypes.

This CDR3 has 14 residues. V shed 10 bases, J shed 4 bases, and the junction held 12 bases outside the gene matches. TCRdb processed the reads anew with MiXCR; each CDR3 protein has one entry. The sample holds 800,000 to 950,000 distinct CDR3 sequences, around a third seen once. The sample consisted of cultured CD8+ T cells from PBMCs, taken from culture after CMV antigen stimulation. The receptor was derived from a human donor in good health (CMV status not recorded). Some clones in this sample may be carry-over from other donors' samples. The chain uses TRBV12-3 or TRBV12-4 and TRBJ1-2; 7 positions agree with TRBD1. As DNA, the CDR3 is TGTGCCATCCTACCCCGAGGGGGCCGCTATGGCTACACCTTC. Protein product: CAILPRGGRYGYTF.